A selection of T cell receptor beta chains follows, all from one sample in a study of blood T cell repertoires in COVID-19. Sequencing was performed with immunoSEQ multiplex PCR; in TCRdb, only in-frame clones are kept and a portion is missing. The profile shows 100,000 or so clones, 80% to 95% of them singletons. What was sequenced was peripheral blood. Every receptor here comes from a man aged 18-30 years with acute or convalescent COVID-19. Each CDR3 is given with its conserved first and last residue. The D gene is left open where the match is weak. The listing skips clone size in some rows; elsewhere it reads once, few, many or a size class.

clone_size	v_call	j_call	d_call	cdr3_aa	cdr3_nt
.	TRBV28	TRBJ1-1	.	CASVGGANTEAFF	TGTGCCTCCGTAGGAGGGGCGAACACTGAAGCTTTCTTT
.	TRBV27	TRBJ2-1	TRBD2	CASSLTTSGLLSSYNEQFF	TGTGCCAGCAGTTTAACGACTAGCGGGCTTCTTAGCTCCTACAATGAGCAGTTCTTC
.	TRBV3-1/TRBV3-2	TRBJ1-2	.	CASSPSLDYGYTF	TGTGCCAGCAGCCCTTCCTTAGACTATGGCTACACCTTC
.	TRBV6-5	TRBJ1-4	.	CASRDSERGEKLFF	TGTGCCAGCCGCGATTCGGAACGGGGTGAAAAACTGTTTTTT
.	TRBV30	TRBJ2-3	.	CAWSLEAQGTDTQYF	TGTGCCTGGAGCCTAGAGGCCCAGGGAACAGATACGCAGTATTTT
once	TRBV6-5	TRBJ2-7	.	CASSYSRATYEQYF	TGTGCCAGCAGTTACTCGAGGGCTACCTACGAGCAGTACTTC
.	TRBV19	TRBJ1-1	.	CASSYRTVGGTEAFF	TGTGCCAGTAGTTATAGGACGGTGGGGGGCACTGAAGCTTTCTTT
.	TRBV4-2	TRBJ2-7	.	CASSPGDRPYEQYF	TGTGCCAGCAGCCCAGGGGACCGCCCTTACGAGCAGTACTTC
.	TRBV30	TRBJ2-3	TRBD1	CAWSLTGGWRADTQYF	TGTGCCTGGAGTCTCACAGGGGGCTGGAGGGCAGATACGCAGTATTTT
.	TRBV5-1	TRBJ2-7	TRBD2	CASNIAGGHEQYF	TGCGCCAGCAATATAGCGGGAGGCCACGAGCAGTACTTC
many	TRBV19	TRBJ1-6	TRBD1	CASTLTGGTYNSPLHF	TGTGCCAGTACCCTTACAGGGGGGACCTATAATTCACCCCTCCACTTT
.	TRBV7-9	TRBJ1-5	TRBD1	CASSPGTDGDHQPQHF	TGTGCCAGCAGCCCCGGGACAGACGGAGACCATCAGCCCCAGCATTTT
.	TRBV6-1	TRBJ2-7	.	CASSEARQSYEQYF	TGTGCCAGCAGTGAAGCGCGACAGTCCTACGAGCAGTACTTC
.	TRBV4-1	TRBJ2-7	.	CASSQVFSREQYF	TGCGCCAGCAGCCAAGTGTTTTCGAGGGAGCAGTACTTC
.	TRBV29-1	TRBJ2-1	TRBD2	CSVVGLADYNEQFF	TGCAGCGTGGTGGGACTAGCGGATTACAATGAGCAGTTCTTC